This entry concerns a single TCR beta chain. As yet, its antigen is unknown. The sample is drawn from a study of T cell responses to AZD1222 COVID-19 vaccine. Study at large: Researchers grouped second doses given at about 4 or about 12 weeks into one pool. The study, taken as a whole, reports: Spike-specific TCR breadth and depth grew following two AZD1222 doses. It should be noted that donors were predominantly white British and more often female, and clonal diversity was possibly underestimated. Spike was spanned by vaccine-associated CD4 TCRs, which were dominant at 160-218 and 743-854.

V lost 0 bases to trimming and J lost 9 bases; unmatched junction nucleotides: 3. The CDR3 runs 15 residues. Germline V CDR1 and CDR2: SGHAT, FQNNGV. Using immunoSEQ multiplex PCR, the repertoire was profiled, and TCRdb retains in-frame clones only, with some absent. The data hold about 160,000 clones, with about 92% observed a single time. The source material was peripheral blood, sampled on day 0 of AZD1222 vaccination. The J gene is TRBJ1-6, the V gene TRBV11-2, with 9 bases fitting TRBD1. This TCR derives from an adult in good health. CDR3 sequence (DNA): TGTGCCAGCAGCTTAGAGGGACAGGGCAGTTCACCCCTCCACTTT. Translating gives CASSLEGQGSSPLHF. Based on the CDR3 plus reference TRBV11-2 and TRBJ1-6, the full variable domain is EAGVAQSPRYKIIEKRQSVAFWCNPISGHATLYWYQQILGQGPKLLIQFQNNGVVDDSQLPKDRFSAERLKGVDSTLKIQPAKLEDSAVYLCASSLEGQGSSPLHFGNGTRLTVT.